This TCR beta chain was documented in a study of blood T cells in healthy people across ages. Notes on the study in general: Age advanced and TCR beta diversity per million T cells fell, roughly linearly. Correlation between TCR beta diversity and naive T cell percentage was strong.

Together with a sample-barcoded 5' primer, a J-beta primer mix was included in a second PCR lasting about 6 to 11 cycles. Each cDNA molecule received a tag from a template-switch adaptor that had 12 random nucleotides. TCRdb analysed the 5' RACE reads with MiXCR anew, one entry per CDR3 protein. The sample contains some 1.4 million distinct CDR3 sequences, about 43% of which appear only once. For this clonotype: Its antigen is not known.

Specimen: blood. This sequence originates from a young woman in good health.

DNA for the CDR3: TGCAGTGCTAGGCCCCGTTCTAGCGGTACCTACGAGCAGTACTTC. This codes for CSARPRSSGTYEQYF. The J gene is TRBJ2-7, the V gene TRBV20-1; 7 nucleotides agree with TRBD2. The germline V gene has CDR1 DFQATT and CDR2 SNEGSKA (reference sequence). This CDR3 is built from 15 residues. The junction had 10 bases not matched to a gene; V was cut back by 3 bases and J by 2 bases.